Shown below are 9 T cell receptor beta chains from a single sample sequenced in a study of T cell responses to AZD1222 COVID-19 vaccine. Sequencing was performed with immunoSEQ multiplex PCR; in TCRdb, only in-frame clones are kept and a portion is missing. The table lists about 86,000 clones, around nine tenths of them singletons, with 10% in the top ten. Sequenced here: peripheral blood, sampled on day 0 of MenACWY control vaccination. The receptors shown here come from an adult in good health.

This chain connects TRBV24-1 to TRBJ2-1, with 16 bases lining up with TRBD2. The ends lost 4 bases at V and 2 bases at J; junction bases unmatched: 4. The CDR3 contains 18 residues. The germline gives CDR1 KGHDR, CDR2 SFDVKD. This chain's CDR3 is CATSDPGTSGGAYNEQFF. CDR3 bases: TGTGCCACCAGTGACCCCGGGACTAGCGGGGGGGCCTACAATGAGCAGTTCTTC.

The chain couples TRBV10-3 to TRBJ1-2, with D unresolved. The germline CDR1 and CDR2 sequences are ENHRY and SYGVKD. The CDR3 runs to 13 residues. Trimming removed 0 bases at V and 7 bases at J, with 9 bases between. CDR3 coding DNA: TGTGCCATCAGTGAGTCGCTGAGTCGTGGCTACACCTTC. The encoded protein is CAISESLSRGYTF.

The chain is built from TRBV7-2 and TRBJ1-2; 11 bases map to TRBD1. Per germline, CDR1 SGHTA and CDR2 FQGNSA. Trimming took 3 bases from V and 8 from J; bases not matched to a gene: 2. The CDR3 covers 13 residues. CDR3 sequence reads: CASSLDRGQGYTF. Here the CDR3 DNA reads TGTGCCAGCAGCTTGGACAGGGGGCAGGGCTACACCTTC.

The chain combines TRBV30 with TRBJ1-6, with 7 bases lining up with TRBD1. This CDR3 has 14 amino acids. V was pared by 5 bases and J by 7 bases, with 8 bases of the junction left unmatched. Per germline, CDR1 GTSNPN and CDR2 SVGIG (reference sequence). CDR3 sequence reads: CAWAGTVLNSPLHF. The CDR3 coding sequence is TGTGCCTGGGCCGGGACAGTGTTAAATTCACCCCTCCACTTT. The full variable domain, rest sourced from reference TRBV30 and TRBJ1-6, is SQTIHQWPATLVQPVGSPLSLECTVEGTSNPNLYWYRQAAGRGLQLLFYSVGIGQISSEVPQNLSASRPQDRQFILSSKKLLLSDSGFYLCAWAGTVLNSPLHFGNGTRLTVT.

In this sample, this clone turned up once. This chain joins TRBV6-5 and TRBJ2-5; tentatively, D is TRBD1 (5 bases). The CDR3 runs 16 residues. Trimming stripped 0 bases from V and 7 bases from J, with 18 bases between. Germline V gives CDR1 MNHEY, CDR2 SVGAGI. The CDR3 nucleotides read TGTGCCAGCAGTTACTCGAGGCCGGACATAGGTGGGACCCAGTACTTC. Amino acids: CASSYSRPDIGGTQYF.

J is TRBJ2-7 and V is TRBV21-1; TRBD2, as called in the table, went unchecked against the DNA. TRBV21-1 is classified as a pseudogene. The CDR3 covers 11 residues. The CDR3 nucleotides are TGTGCCAGCAGCCGGAGGGACGAGCAGTACTTC. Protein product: CASSRRDEQYF.

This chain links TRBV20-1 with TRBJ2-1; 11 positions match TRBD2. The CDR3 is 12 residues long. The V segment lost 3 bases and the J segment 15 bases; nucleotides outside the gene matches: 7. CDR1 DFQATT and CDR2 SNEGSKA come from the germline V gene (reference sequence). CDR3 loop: CSASKELAGVFF. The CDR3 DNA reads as TGCAGTGCTAGTAAGGAACTAGCGGGGGTGTTCTTC.

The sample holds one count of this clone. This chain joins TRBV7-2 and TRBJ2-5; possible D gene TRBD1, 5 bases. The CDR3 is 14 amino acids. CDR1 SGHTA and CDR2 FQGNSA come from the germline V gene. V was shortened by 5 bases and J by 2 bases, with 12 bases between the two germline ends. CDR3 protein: CASSRQRQQETQYF. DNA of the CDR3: TGTGCCAGCAGCCGTCAAAGACAGCAAGAGACCCAGTACTTC. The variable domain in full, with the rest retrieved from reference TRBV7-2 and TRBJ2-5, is GAGVSQSPSNKVTEKGKDVELRCDPISGHTALYWYRQSLGQGLEFLIYFQGNSAPDKSGLPSDRFSAERTGGSVSTLTIQRTQQEDSAVYLCASSRQRQQETQYFGPGTRLLVL.

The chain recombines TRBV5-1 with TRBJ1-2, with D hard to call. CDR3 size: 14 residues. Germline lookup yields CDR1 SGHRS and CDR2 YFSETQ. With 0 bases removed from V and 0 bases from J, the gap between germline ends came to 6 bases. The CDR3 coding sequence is TGCGCCAGCAGCTTGGACATTCCTAACTATGGCTACACCTTC. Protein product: CASSLDIPNYGYTF.